The TCR beta chain under discussion was sequenced for a study of blood T cell repertoires in COVID-19. The wider study: Samples representing acute and convalescent COVID-19 were sourced from the United States, Italy and Spain. Nucleic acid was either cDNA or gDNA, and it came from T cells, B-cell-depleted T cells, or PBMCs.

In the original analysis: Estimates of nucleated cell counts were drawn from the amplification of reference gene primers. Some clones are missing from TCRdb's copy, which holds only in-frame ones; the method was immunoSEQ multiplex PCR. That table gives V, J and clone size, and the DNA gave D and trimming. The sample lists over 200,000 clones, 65% to 85% occurring once. Looked up from germline, CDR1 is SGHDN and CDR2 is FVKESK. This CDR3 is built from 14 residues. The V and J ends lost 4 bases and 0 bases respectively, with 9 bases between them. This sequence was found in a man aged 40-49 years with active or convalescent COVID-19. The sample taken for sequencing was peripheral blood. This chain joins TRBV14 and TRBJ1-2, with D possibly matching TRBD1 (5 bases). The CDR3 sequence is CASSRTGSNYGYTF. The CDR3 DNA follows: TGTGCCAGCAGCCGCACAGGATCTAACTATGGCTACACCTTC.